The 24 T cell receptor beta chains reported below all come from one sample, sequenced in a study of T cells in Graves' hyperthyroidism and ophthalmopathy. RNA transcripts provided the source from which TCR beta CDR3 regions were amplified. First-round RT-PCR targeting the TCR CDR3 was performed with the HTBI primer set. TCRdb processed the multiplex PCR reads anew with MiXCR; each CDR3 protein has one entry. The sample includes hundreds of thousands of distinct CDR3 sequences, under 45% of them seen just once. Sequencing was done on a sample of blood. The receptors were sampled from a woman aged 40 to 50 with Graves' hyperthyroidism.

The V gene is TRBV6-6, the J gene TRBJ2-5, with a weak D call TRBD1 (6 bases). There are 16 residues in the CDR3. Trimming pared 1 base from V and 1 base from J, leaving 13 bases between. Germline V gene lookup returns CDR1 MNHNY and CDR2 SVGAGI (reference sequence). The CDR3 protein is CASSYWMLQGQETQYF. DNA of the CDR3: TGTGCCAGCAGTTACTGGATGTTACAGGGCCAAGAGACCCAGTACTTC.

The rearrangement links TRBV7-3 to TRBJ2-5, with no clear D. V lost 6 bases and J 4 bases, leaving 12 bases between the germline ends. Germline V gene lookup returns CDR1 SGHTA and CDR2 FQGTGA. CDR3 length: 13 residues. Written as DNA, the CDR3 is TGTGCCAGCAGTACACAGCGAGTAGAGACCCAGTACTTC. Protein product: CASSTQRVETQYF. Full variable domain (missing parts from reference TRBV7-3 and TRBJ2-5): GAGVSQTPSNKVTEKGKYVELRCDPISGHTALYWYRQSLGQGPEFLIYFQGTGAADDSGLPNDRFFAVRPEGSVSTLKIQRTERGDSAVYLCASSTQRVETQYFGPGTRLLVL.

The genes are TRBV29-1 and TRBJ1-2, with D perhaps matching TRBD1 (6 bases). The CDR3 sequence is 13 residues long. In germline, CDR1 is SQVTM, CDR2 ANQGSEA. V gave up 4 bases and J gave up 2 bases, with 11 bases separating them. CDR3 sequence (DNA): TGCAGCGTTGTGGCGGACAGCAACTATGGCTACACCTTC. Translated, it gives CSVVADSNYGYTF.

Concerning this clonotype: Compared with germline, one end of the junction differs, possibly owing to a read error. The chain employs TRBV6-5 and TRBJ1-5; the D is unclear. The germline CDR1 and CDR2 sequences are MNHEY and SVGAGI. This CDR3 has 14 amino acids. CDR3 in amino acids: CASSYPGSDQPQHF. The CDR3 coding sequence is TGTGCCAGCAGTTACCCCGGTAGCGATCAGCCCCAGCATTTT.

The table lists this clonotype with a few counts. The chain carries TRBV27 and TRBJ2-6, with D uncertain. Trimming took 3 bases from V and 0 from J, leaving 6 bases between them. Germline V gene sequence: CDR1 MNHEY, CDR2 SMNVEV (reference sequence). The length of the CDR3 is 15 residues. As DNA, the CDR3 is TGTGCCAGCAGTTTCCGAAGCTCTGGGGCCAACGTCCTGACTTTC. It yields the protein CASSFRSSGANVLTF.

The sample holds a few counts of this clonotype. V gene TRBV12-3 or TRBV12-4 combines with J gene TRBJ2-7; the D gene is possibly TRBD2 (5 bases). There are 14 residues in the CDR3. Trimming shortened V by 5 bases and J by 3 bases, and 14 bases separated the two germline ends. The CDR3 DNA follows: TGTGCCAGCAGTCCCGGGTTTGCGGGCTACGAGCAGTACTTC. It encodes CASSPGFAGYEQYF.

In this sample, this clonotype turned up many times. The V gene is TRBV7-8, the J gene TRBJ2-5, with 7 bases aligning to TRBD1. The CDR3 is 14 residues long. The germline gives CDR1 SGHVS, CDR2 FQNEAQ. V was pared by 4 bases and J by 10 bases, with 12 bases of the junction left unmatched. CDR3 bases: TGTGCCAGCAGCTGGGGCACAGGGGTTTTGGACCAGTACTTC. Translated, it gives CASSWGTGVLDQYF. Based on the CDR3 plus reference TRBV7-8 and TRBJ2-5, the full variable domain is GAGVSQSPRYKVAKRGQDVALRCDPISGHVSLFWYQQALGQGPEFLTYFQNEAQLDKSGLPSDRFFAERPEGSVSTLKIQRTQQEDSAVYLCASSWGTGVLDQYFGPGTRLLVL.

This clonotype was picked up many times. With a much larger clone just one base away, this may be a read error. This chain uses TRBV11-1 with TRBJ2-5; D gene unclear. The CDR3 loop spans 11 amino acids. The germline V gene has CDR1 SGHAT and CDR2 FQDESV (reference sequence). Trimming pared 6 bases from V and 1 base from J, leaving 3 bases between. The CDR3 reads CASRFQETQYF. The CDR3 DNA reads TGTGCCAGCAGGTTCCAAGAGACCCAGTACTTC.

The sample holds many counts of this clonotype. The V gene is TRBV7-8, the J gene TRBJ2-5; D call uncertain. The length of the CDR3 is 15 residues. The ends were cut back, 2 bases at V and 4 bases at J, with 14 bases in the middle. Germline assignment: CDR1 SGHVS and CDR2 FQNEAQ. CDR3 bases: TGTGCCAGCAGCTTATTGGCCGTTGGAGTAGAGACCCAGTACTTC. Translating gives CASSLLAVGVETQYF.

This clonotype came up many times. CDR3 region: CASSSRDRGVSGANVLTF. The CDR3 nucleotides read TGTGCCAGCAGCTCCCGGGACAGGGGAGTATCTGGGGCCAACGTCCTGACTTTC. V gene TRBV7-2 combines with J gene TRBJ2-6, with 10 bases identical to TRBD1. Losses at the gene ends were 4 bases for V and 1 base for J; bases not matched to a gene: 7. The CDR3 extends over 18 amino acids. CDR1 and CDR2 from the germline V gene are SGHTA and FQGNSA. The whole variable domain, filled in from reference TRBV7-2 and TRBJ2-6, reads GAGVSQSPSNKVTEKGKDVELRCDPISGHTALYWYRQSLGQGLEFLIYFQGNSAPDKSGLPSDRFSAERTGGSVSTLTIQRTQQEDSAVYLCASSSRDRGVSGANVLTFGAGSRLTVL.

Written as DNA, the CDR3 is TGTGCCAGCAGTTACGGGGCGAGGGACCCCCACGAGCAGTACTTC. Translated: CASSYGARDPHEQYF. J is TRBJ2-7 and V is TRBV6-5; D might be TRBD1 or TRBD2, each matching 5 bases. The ends were cut back, 2 bases at V and 5 bases at J, with 16 bases in the middle. Germline values: CDR1 MNHEY, CDR2 SVGAGI. CDR3 length: 15 amino acids.

This clonotype was recorded at least ten times. This chain joins TRBV12-3 or TRBV12-4 and TRBJ1-2; TRBD1 matches at 9 bases. CDR3 length equals 12 residues. The V and J ends lost 6 bases and 9 bases, in that order; junction bases with no gene match: 5. The CDR3 here is CASRVDRGSYTF. The CDR3 coding sequence is TGTGCCAGCAGAGTGGACAGGGGTAGCTACACCTTC.

The genes are TRBV15 and TRBJ1-4; D gene unclear. CDR1 LNHNV and CDR2 YYDKDF come from the germline V gene (reference sequence). V was trimmed by 0 bases and J by 7 bases, leaving 9 bases between them. CDR3 length equals 14 residues. DNA for the CDR3: TGTGCCACCAGCAGAGATCTGTGGGGTGAAAAACTGTTTTTT. The encoded protein is CATSRDLWGEKLFF.

The chain carries TRBV25-1 and TRBJ1-1; TRBD1 is a possible D gene (6 bases). Looked up from germline, CDR1 is MGHDK and CDR2 is SYGVNS. Trimming removed 8 bases from V and 4 bases from J, with 17 bases in between. This CDR3 has 14 residues. The DNA of the CDR3 is TGTGCCAGCCAAGGTACCGGGACAAGCACTGAAGCTTTCTTT. Translated: CASQGTGTSTEAFF.

This clonotype was seen many times. This chain joins TRBV19 and TRBJ1-2; 8 nucleotides line up with TRBD1. V lost 7 bases to trimming and J lost 2 bases; unmatched junction nucleotides: 3. Germline lookup yields CDR1 LNHDA and CDR2 SQIVND (reference sequence). This CDR3 has 13 residues. Written as DNA, the CDR3 is TGTGCCAGTACCCGGGACAGGAACTATGGCTACACCTTC. Encoded protein: CASTRDRNYGYTF.

The V gene is TRBV28, the J gene TRBJ1-5, with TRBD1 matching 7 bases. CDR3 length: 12 residues. V shed 10 bases, J shed 4 bases, and the junction held 4 bases outside the gene matches. Germline CDR1 is MDHEN and CDR2 is SYDVKM. The CDR3 is CATWDSNQPQHF. CDR3 nucleotide sequence: TGTGCCACCTGGGACAGTAATCAGCCCCAGCATTTT.

This clonotype was recorded a few times. The rearrangement joins TRBV28 to TRBJ2-2; D ambiguous. The V end lost 10 bases, the J end lost 4 bases, and 4 bases lay between the germline ends. This CDR3 is 10 amino acids long. The V gene's germline CDR1 is MDHEN and CDR2 SYDVKM. CDR3 in amino acids: CATFTGELFF. In DNA form, the CDR3 reads TGTGCCACTTTCACCGGGGAGCTGTTTTTT.

At least ten counts were recorded for this clonotype. The CDR3 DNA reads TGCAGTGCTAGAGATGAGGGTGGAACTAATGAAAAACTGTTTTTT. It translates to CSARDEGGTNEKLFF. This chain uses TRBV20-1 with TRBJ1-4; D is uncertain. CDR3 length: 15 amino acids. The germline CDR1 and CDR2 sequences are DFQATT and SNEGSKA (reference sequence). Trimming took off 0 bases at V and 1 base at J, with 9 bases between the two ends.

This clonotype was counted between two and nine times. The gene calls are TRBV9 and TRBJ2-7; TRBD2 matches at 8 bases. The CDR3 is made up of 14 amino acids. J lost 6 bases, V lost 0 bases, and 5 bases had no gene match. Germline CDR1 is SGDLS and CDR2 is YYNGEE. In DNA, the CDR3 is TGTGCCAGCAGCGTAGCCGGGGGGGCCGTCGAGCAGTACTTC. This codes for CASSVAGGAVEQYF.

This clonotype was seen a handful of times. The genes are TRBV10-3 and TRBJ2-2, with a tentative D call TRBD1 (6 bases). V lost 10 bases and J 6 bases, leaving 15 bases between the germline ends. The CDR3 loop spans 13 amino acids. Germline V gene lookup returns CDR1 ENHRY and CDR2 SYGVKD. The CDR3 DNA sequence: TGTGCCAGCAGAAAACAGGGTGCCGGGGAGCTGTTTTTT. Translating gives CASRKQGAGELFF.

This rearrangement joins TRBV12-3 or TRBV12-4 to TRBJ2-7, with D tentatively TRBD2 (6 bases). The CDR3 has 14 amino acids. The V gene lost 2 bases and the J gene lost 6 bases, with 14 bases spanning the gap. The DNA of the CDR3 is TGTGCCAGCAGTTTACGACTAGGGGAACCCGAGCAGTACTTC. It codes for CASSLRLGEPEQYF.

Ten or more counts support this clonotype. CDR3 nucleotide sequence: TGCAGTGCCGGTGACATTGACAAACTGTTTTTT. Translating gives CSAGDIDKLFF. The V and J genes are TRBV20-1 and TRBJ1-4; D is unresolved. CDR3 length equals 11 residues. In germline, CDR1 is DFQATT, CDR2 SNEGSKA (reference sequence). Trimming cost V 6 bases and J 11 bases, with 13 bases left between them.

This chain links TRBV29-1 with TRBJ1-3; D gene unclear. Trimming removed 8 bases from V and 0 bases from J, with 11 bases in between. Germline V CDR1 and CDR2: SQVTM, ANQGSEA. The CDR3 is 13 residues long. Here the CDR3 DNA reads TGCAGCTCCCAACAAGACTCTGGAAACACCATATATTTT. Residues: CSSQQDSGNTIYF. Together with reference TRBV29-1 and TRBJ1-3, the CDR3 gives the full variable domain: SAVISQKPSRDICQRGTSLTIQCQVDSQVTMMFWYRQQPGQSLTLIATANQGSEATYESGFVIDKFPISRPNLTFSTLTVSNMSPEDSSIYLCSSQQDSGNTIYFGEGSWLTVV.

This clonotype turned up a few times. V is TRBV6-6 and J is TRBJ2-7; TRBD2 aligns across 8 bases. This CDR3 comprises 14 residues. Per germline, CDR1 MNHNY and CDR2 SVGAGI (reference sequence). V shed 6 bases, J shed 5 bases, and the junction held 9 bases outside the gene matches. This CDR3 is CASSWSGRGDEQYF. The CDR3 coding sequence is TGTGCCAGCAGCTGGAGCGGGAGAGGCGACGAGCAGTACTTC.